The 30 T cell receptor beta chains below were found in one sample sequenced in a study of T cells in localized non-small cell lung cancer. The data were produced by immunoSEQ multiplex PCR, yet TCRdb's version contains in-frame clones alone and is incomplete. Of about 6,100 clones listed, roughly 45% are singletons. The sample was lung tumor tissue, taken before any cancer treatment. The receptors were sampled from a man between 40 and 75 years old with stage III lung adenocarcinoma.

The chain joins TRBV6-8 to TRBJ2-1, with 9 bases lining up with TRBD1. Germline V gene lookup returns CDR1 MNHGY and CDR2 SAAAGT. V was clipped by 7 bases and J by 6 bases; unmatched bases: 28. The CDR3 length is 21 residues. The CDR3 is CASIVITRTGVRLRPANEQFF. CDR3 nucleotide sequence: TGTGCCAGCATTGTCATCACCCGGACAGGGGTTAGACTGCGGCCGGCCAATGAGCAGTTCTTC.

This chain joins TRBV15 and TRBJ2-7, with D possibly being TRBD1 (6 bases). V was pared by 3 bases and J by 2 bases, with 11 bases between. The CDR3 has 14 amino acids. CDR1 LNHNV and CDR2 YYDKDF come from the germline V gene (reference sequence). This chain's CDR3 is CATSRLGGTYEQYF. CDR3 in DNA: TGTGCCACCAGCAGGCTAGGGGGTACCTACGAGCAGTACTTC.

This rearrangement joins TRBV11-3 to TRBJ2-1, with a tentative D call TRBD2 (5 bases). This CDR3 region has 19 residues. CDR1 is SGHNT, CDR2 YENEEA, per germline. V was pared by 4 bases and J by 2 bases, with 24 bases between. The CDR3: CASSWGGAAQYHTYNEQFF. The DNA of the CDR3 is TGTGCCAGCAGCTGGGGTGGAGCGGCCCAATACCACACCTACAATGAGCAGTTCTTC.

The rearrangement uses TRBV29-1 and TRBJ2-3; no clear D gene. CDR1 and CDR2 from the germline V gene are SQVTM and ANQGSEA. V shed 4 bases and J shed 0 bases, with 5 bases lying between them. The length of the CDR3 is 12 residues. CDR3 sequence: CSVAGSTDTQYF. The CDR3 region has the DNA TGCAGCGTTGCGGGCAGCACAGATACGCAGTATTTT.

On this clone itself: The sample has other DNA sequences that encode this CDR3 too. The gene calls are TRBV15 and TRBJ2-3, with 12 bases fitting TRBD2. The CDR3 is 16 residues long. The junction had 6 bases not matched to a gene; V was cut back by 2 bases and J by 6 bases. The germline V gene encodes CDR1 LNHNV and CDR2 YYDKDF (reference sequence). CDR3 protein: CATSRPLAGGGDTQYF. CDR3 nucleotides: TGTGCCACCAGCAGACCACTAGCGGGGGGAGGGGATACGCAGTATTTT.

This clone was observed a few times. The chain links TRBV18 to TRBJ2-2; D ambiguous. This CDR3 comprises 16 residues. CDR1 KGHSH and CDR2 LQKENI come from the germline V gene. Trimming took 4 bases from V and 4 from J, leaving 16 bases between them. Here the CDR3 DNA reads TGTGCCAGCTCACGCCAGGACGGATTATTCACCGGGGAGCTGTTTTTT. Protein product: CASSRQDGLFTGELFF.

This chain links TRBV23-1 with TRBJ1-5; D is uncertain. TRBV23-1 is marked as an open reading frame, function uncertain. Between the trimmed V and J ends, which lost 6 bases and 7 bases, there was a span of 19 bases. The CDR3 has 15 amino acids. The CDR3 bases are TGCGCCAGCAGCTTGGGTGGCACATCGAGGCAGCCCCAGCATTTT. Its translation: CASSLGGTSRQPQHF.

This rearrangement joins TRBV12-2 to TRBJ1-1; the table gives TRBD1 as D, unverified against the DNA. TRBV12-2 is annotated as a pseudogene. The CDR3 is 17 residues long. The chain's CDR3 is CATNSGQGSWGNTEAFF. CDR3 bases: TGTGCCACCAACTCCGGACAGGGTTCGTGGGGCAACACTGAAGCTTTCTTT.

Here the CDR3 reads CASSYGLAGGGEQYF. The CDR3, as DNA: TGTGCCAGCAGTTACGGACTAGCGGGAGGTGGCGAGCAGTACTTC. V is TRBV6-8 and J is TRBJ2-7; TRBD2 matches at 14 bases. Germline lookup yields CDR1 MNHGY and CDR2 SAAAGT. The CDR3 is 15 amino acids. V trimming: 2 bases; J trimming: 6 bases; junction bases outside the gene matches: 3.

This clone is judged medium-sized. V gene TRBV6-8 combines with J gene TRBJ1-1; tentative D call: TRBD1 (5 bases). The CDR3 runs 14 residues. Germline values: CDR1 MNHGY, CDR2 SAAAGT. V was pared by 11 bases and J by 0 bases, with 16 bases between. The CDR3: CASRGDSVNTEAFF. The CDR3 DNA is TGTGCCTCCCGGGGGGATTCGGTGAACACTGAAGCTTTCTTT.

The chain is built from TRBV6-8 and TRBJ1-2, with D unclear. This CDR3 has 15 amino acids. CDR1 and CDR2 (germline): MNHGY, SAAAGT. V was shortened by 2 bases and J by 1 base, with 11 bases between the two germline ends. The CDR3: CASSYASNFNYGYTF. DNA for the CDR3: TGTGCCAGCAGTTACGCCTCAAACTTTAACTATGGCTACACCTTC.

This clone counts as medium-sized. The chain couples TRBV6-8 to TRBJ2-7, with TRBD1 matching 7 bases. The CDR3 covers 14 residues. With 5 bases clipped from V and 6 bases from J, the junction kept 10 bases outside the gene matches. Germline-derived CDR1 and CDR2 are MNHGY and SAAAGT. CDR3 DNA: TGTGCCAGCAGTCCAGGGGACAGCTTGGCCGAGCAGTACTTC. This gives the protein CASSPGDSLAEQYF.

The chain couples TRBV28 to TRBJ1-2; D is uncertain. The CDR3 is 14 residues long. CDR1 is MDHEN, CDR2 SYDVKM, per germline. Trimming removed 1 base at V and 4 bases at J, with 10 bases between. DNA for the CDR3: TGTGCCAGCAGTTTATTAGGGTCGGGCTATGGCTACACCTTC. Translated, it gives CASSLLGSGYGYTF.

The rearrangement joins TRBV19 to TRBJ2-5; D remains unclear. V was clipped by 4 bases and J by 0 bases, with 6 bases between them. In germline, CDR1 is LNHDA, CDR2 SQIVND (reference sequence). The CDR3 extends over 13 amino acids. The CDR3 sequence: CASSTSYQETQYF. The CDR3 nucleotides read TGTGCCAGTAGTACTTCGTACCAAGAGACCCAGTACTTC.

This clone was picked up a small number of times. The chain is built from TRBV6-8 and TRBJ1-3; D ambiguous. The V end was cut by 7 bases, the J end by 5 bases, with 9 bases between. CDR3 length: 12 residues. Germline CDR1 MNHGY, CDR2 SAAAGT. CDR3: CASKGIRNTIYF. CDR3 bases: TGTGCCAGCAAGGGTATCCGAAACACCATATATTTT.

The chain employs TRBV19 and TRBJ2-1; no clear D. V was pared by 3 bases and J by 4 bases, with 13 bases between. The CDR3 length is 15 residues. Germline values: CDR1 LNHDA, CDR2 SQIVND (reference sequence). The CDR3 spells CASSIPAGDYNEQFF. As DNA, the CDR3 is TGTGCCAGTAGTATCCCTGCAGGCGATTACAATGAGCAGTTCTTC.

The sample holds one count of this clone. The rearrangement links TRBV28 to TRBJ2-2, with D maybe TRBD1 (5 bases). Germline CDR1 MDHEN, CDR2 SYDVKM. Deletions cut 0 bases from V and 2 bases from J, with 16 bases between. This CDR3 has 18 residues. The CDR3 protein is CASSLWDMGQPNTGELFF. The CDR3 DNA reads TGTGCCAGCAGTTTATGGGACATGGGGCAGCCAAACACCGGGGAGCTGTTTTTT. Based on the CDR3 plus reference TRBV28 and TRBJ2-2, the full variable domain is DVKVTQSSRYLVKRTGEKVFLECVQDMDHENMFWYRQDPGLGLRLIYFSYDVKMKEKGDIPEGYSVSREKKERFSLILESASTNQTSMYLCASSLWDMGQPNTGELFFGEGSRLTVL.

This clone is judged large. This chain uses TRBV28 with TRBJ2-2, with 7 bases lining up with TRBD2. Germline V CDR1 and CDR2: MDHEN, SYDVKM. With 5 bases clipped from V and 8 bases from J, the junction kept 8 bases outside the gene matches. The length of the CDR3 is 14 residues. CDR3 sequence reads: CASSPTSARGELFF. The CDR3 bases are TGTGCCAGCAGTCCCACTAGCGCGAGGGGGGAGCTGTTTTTT.

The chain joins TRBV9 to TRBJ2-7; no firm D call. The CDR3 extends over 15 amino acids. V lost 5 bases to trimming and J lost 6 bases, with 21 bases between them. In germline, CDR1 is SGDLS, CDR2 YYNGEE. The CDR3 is CASSPDSVASPEQYF. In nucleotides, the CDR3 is TGTGCCAGCAGTCCTGACTCGGTGGCCTCCCCCGAGCAGTACTTC.

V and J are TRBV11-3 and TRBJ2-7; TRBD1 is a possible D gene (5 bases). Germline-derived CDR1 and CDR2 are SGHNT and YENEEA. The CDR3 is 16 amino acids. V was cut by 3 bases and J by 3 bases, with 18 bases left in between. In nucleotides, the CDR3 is TGTGCCAGCAGCTTTTCGGCAGGGATAAACCACTACGAGCAGTACTTC. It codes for CASSFSAGINHYEQYF.

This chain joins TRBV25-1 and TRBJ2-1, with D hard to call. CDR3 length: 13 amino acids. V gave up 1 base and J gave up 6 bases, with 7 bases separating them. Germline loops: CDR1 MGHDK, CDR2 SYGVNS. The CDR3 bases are TGTGCCAGCAGTGAATTCCCGGTCAATGAGCAGTTCTTC. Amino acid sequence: CASSEFPVNEQFF.

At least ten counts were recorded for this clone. The CDR3 region is CASSLRLVTNQETQYF. CDR3 DNA: TGTGCCAGCAGCTTACGGCTAGTTACCAACCAAGAGACCCAGTACTTC. The chain recombines TRBV11-3 with TRBJ2-5; D call uncertain. V was clipped by 2 bases and J by 0 bases, with 13 bases between them. Germline-derived CDR1 and CDR2 are SGHNT and YENEEA. CDR3 length equals 16 residues. The full variable domain, with the rest looked up from reference TRBV11-3 and TRBJ2-5, is EAGVVQSPRYKIIEKKQPVAFWCNPISGHNTLYWYLQNLGQGPELLIRYENEEAVDDSQLPKDRFSAERLKGVDSTLKIQPAELGDSAVYLCASSLRLVTNQETQYFGPGTRLLVL.

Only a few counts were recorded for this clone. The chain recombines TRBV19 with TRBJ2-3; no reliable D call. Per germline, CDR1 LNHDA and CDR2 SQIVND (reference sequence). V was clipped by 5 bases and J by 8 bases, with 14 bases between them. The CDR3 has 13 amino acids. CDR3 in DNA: TGTGCCAGTAGTCCGACCCAAACTATTACGCAGTATTTT. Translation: CASSPTQTITQYF.

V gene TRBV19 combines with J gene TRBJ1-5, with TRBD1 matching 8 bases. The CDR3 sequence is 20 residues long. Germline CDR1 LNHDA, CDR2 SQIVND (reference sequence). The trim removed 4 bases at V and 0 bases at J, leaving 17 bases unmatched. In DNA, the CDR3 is TGTGCCAGTAGTACCCGAGAGGGTGGAGGAGGACAGGGTAGCAATCAGCCCCAGCATTTT. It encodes CASSTREGGGGQGSNQPQHF.

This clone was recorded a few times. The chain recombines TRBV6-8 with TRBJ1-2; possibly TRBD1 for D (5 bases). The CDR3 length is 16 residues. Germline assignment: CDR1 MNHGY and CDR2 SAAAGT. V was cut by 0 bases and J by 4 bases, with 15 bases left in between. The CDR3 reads CASSYSQAPGGYGYTF. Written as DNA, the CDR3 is TGTGCCAGCAGTTACTCGCAGGCGCCCGGGGGCTATGGCTACACCTTC.

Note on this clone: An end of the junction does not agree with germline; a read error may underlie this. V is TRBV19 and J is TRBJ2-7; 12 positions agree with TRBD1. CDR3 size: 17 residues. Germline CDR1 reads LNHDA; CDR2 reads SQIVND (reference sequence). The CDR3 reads CASSTLGLGQGATEQYF. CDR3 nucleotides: TGTGCCAGTAGTACCCTTGGTTTGGGACAGGGGGCGACTGAGCAGTACTTT.

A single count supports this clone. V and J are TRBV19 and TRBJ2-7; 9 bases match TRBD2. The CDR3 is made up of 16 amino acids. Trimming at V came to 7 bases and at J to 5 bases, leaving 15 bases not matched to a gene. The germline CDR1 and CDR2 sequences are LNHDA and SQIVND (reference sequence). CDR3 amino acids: CASTPGSSGSLNEQYF. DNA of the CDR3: TGTGCCAGTACCCCTGGGAGTAGCGGGAGTCTGAACGAGCAGTACTTC.

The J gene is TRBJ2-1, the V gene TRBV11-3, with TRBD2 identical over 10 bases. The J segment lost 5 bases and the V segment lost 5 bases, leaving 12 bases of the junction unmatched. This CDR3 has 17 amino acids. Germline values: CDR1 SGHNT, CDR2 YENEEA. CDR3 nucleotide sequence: TGTGCCAGCAGCCCCCCGGGTAGCGGGAGGTTTAACAATGAGCAGTTCTTC. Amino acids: CASSPPGSGRFNNEQFF.

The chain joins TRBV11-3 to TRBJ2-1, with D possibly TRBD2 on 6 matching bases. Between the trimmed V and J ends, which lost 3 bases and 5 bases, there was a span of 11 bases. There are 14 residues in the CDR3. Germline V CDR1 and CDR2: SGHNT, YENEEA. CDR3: CASSLSGLNNEQFF. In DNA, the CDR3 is TGTGCCAGCAGCTTGAGCGGGTTAAACAATGAGCAGTTCTTC.

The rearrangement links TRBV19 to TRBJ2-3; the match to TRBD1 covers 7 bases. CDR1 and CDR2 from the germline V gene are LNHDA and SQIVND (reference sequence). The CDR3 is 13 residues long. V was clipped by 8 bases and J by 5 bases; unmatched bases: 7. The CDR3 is CASATGWGDTQYF. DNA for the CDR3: TGTGCCAGTGCGACAGGGTGGGGAGATACGCAGTATTTT.